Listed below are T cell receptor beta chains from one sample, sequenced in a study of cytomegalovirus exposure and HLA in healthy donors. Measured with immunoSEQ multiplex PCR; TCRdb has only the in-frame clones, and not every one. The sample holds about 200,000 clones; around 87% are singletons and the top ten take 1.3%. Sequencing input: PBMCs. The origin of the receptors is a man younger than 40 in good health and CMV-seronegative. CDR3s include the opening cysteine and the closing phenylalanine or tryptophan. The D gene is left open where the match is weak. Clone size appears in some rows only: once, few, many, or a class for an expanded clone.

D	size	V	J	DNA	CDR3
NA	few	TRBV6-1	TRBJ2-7	TGTGCCAGCAGTGAAGCTTGGGGCGGCTCCTACGAGCAGTACTTC	CASSEAWGGSYEQYF
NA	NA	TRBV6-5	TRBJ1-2	TGTGCCAGCAGTGGACGGACAGTCACCTATGGCTACACCTTC	CASSGRTVTYGYTF
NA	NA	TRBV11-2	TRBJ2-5	TGTGCCACCAAGGGTCTAAGGGGTAGAGCCTTTCAAGAGACCCAGTACTTC	CATKGLRGRAFQETQYF
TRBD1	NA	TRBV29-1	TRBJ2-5	TGCAGCGTTCTGACAGGGAGCGAGACCCAGTACTTC	CSVLTGSETQYF
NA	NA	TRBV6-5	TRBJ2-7	TGTGCCAGCAGTGCCGGGAAGCTCTACGAGCAGTACTTC	CASSAGKLYEQYF
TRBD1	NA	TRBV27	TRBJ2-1	TGTGCCAGCAGACCCCGGGACAGGACCTACAATGAGCAGTTCTTC	CASRPRDRTYNEQFF
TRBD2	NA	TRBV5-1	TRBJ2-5	TGCGCCAGCAGGGAGGGCGGGACTAGCGCTCCGTACCAAGAGACCCAGTACTTC	CASREGGTSAPYQETQYF
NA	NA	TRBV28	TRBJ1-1	TGTGCCAGCAGTTTACAGGACACAGAAGCTTTCTTT	CASSLQDTEAFF
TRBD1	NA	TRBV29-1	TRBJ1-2	TGCAGCGGCGACAGGGCGGACTATGGCTACACCTTC	CSGDRADYGYTF
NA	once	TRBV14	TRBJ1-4	TGTGCCAGCAGCCAAGATGTCCGGGGGGAAAAACTGTTTTTT	CASSQDVRGEKLFF
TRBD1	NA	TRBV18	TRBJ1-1	TGTGCCAGCTCATCTGGACAGGGAAGGCTCACTGAAGCTTTCTTT	CASSSGQGRLTEAFF
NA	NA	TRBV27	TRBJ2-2	TGTGCCAGCAGTTTAGTAATCGCCGGGGAGCTGTTTTTT	CASSLVIAGELFF
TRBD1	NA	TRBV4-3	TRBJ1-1	TGCGCCAGCAGCCAAGAGGACAGGGGCACTGAAGCTTTCTTT	CASSQEDRGTEAFF
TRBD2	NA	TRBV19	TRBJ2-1	TGTGCCAGTACCCTGGGAGGGGCCCGCAATGAGCAGCTCTTC	CASTLGGARNEQLF
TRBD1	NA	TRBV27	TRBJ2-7	TGTGCCAGCAGCCGACAGGGGGCCTCCTACGAGCAGTACTTC	CASSRQGASYEQYF
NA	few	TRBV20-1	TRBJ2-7	TGCAGTGCTCCCGGGGCCTACGAGCAGTACTTC	CSAPGAYEQYF
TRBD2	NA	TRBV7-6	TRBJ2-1	TGTGCCAGCAGCTTAGAGGCGGGAGGGCCCTGGAATGAGCAGTTCTTC	CASSLEAGGPWNEQFF
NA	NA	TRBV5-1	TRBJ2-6	TGCGCCAGCAGCCGGACCCAAGAAGGGGCCTTTTCTGGGGCCAACGGCCTGACTTTC	CASSRTQEGAFSGANGLTF
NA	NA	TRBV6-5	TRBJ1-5	TGTGCCAGCAGTTACTCAAGGAGGGGTCAGCCCCAGCATTTT	CASSYSRRGQPQHF
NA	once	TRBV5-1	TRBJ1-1	TGCGCCAGCCAGCGGGATAACACTGAAGCTTTCTTT	CASQRDNTEAFF
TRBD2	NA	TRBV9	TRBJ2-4	TGTGCCAGCAGCGGGACTAGTGACATTCAGTACTTC	CASSGTSDIQYF
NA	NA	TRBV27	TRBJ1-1	TGTGCCAGCAGAAGATGGACAGCTTCGGGCACTGAAGCTTTCTTT	CASRRWTASGTEAFF
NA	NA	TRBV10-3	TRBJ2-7	TGTGCCATCCATGCAGGGGAGAACTACGAGCAGTACTTC	CAIHAGENYEQYF
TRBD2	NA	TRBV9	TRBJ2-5	TGTGCCAGCAGCGTAGCTAGCGGGAGGGTGGAGACCCAGTACTTC	CASSVASGRVETQYF
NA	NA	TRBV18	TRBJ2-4	TGTGCCAGCTCACAGGCCCAGGGGAGGGTCAAAAACATTCAGTACTTC	CASSQAQGRVKNIQYF
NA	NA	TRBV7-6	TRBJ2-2	TGTGCCAGCAGCCCGACGGGCACCGGGGAGCTGTTTTTT	CASSPTGTGELFF
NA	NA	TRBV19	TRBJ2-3	TGTGCCAGTAGTGTTGTAGCGGCCCGCACAGATACGCAGTATTTT	CASSVVAARTDTQYF
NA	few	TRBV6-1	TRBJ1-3	TGTGCCAGCAGTGCCCGATCTAACTCTGGAAACACCATATATTTT	CASSARSNSGNTIYF
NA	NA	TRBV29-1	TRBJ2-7	TGCAGCGTCGAACACAGGGAATCCTACGAGCAGTACTTC	CSVEHRESYEQYF
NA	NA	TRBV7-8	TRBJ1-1	TGTGCCAGCAGCCTAGCTGTAGGGGGGAACACTGAAGCTTTCTTT	CASSLAVGGNTEAFF
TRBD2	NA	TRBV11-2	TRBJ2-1	TGTGCCAGCAGCTTAGACAGAGCGGGGGGAGGTAATGAGCAGTTCTTC	CASSLDRAGGGNEQFF
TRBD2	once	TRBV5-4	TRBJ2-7	TGTGCCAGCAGCCCCGGACTAGCGGGGGAGCAGTACTTC	CASSPGLAGEQYF
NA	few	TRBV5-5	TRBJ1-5	TGTGCCAGCAGCAACGTCCCAGGGGTCGGCAATCAGCCCCAGCATTTT	CASSNVPGVGNQPQHF
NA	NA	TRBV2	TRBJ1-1	TGTGCCAGCGCCGCGACCCAGGCCACTGAAGCTTTCTTT	CASAATQATEAFF
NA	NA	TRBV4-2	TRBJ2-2	TGTGCCAGCAGCCAAGGAGTGGTAGCGAACGGCGGGGAGCTGTTTTTT	CASSQGVVANGGELFF
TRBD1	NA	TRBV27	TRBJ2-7	TGTGCCAGCAGTTTCGGACAGGGAGGCTACGAGCAGTACTTC	CASSFGQGGYEQYF
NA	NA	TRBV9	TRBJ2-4	TGTGCCAGCGATGGTAGCGCCATTCAGTACTTC	CASDGSAIQYF
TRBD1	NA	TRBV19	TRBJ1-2	TGTGCCAGTAGTCTACAGGGGTGGACCCGCTACACCTTC	CASSLQGWTRYTF
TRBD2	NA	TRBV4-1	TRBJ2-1	TGCGCCAGCACCCCAGGGCCTAGCGGGATCTCCTACAATGAGCAGTTCTTC	CASTPGPSGISYNEQFF
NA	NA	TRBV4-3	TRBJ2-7	TGCGCCAGCAGCCCCGGGGGAGGCTACGAGCAGTACTTC	CASSPGGGYEQYF
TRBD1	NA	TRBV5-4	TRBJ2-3	TGTGCCAGCAGCCGAGGACAGGGCACAGATACGCAGTATTTT	CASSRGQGTDTQYF
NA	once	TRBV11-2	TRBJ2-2	TGTGCCAGCAGCCACGCCGATAGTGGCGGGGAGCTGTTTTTT	CASSHADSGGELFF
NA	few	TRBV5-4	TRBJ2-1	TGTGCCAGCAGCTATGATCTGCGGCAGGGGAATGAGCAGTTCTTC	CASSYDLRQGNEQFF
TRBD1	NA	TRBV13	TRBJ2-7	TGTGCCAGCAGCTTGGCCCAGGGGGCCTCCTACGAGCAGTACTTC	CASSLAQGASYEQYF
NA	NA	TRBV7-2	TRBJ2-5	TGTGCCAGCAGCTTAGCGTCCGGTTTACAAGAGACCCAGTACTTC	CASSLASGLQETQYF
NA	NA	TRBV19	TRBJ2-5	TGTGCCAGTAGTATAGCCACGGAGGGATCCCAGTACTTC	CASSIATEGSQYF
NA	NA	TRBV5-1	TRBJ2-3	TGCGCCAGCAGCTCGTTGACAGGATCCGGTGAATATTTT	CASSSLTGSGEYF
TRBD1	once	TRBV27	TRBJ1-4	TGTGCCAGCAGTCTACAAGGGGGCCTGGCTGAAAAACTGTTTTTT	CASSLQGGLAEKLFF
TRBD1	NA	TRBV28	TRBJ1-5	TGTGCCAGCAGTCACGGACAGGGGGTTGAGCCCCAGCATTTT	CASSHGQGVEPQHF
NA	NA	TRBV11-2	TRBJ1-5	TGTGCCAGCAGCTTAGCCCCAGGGAACGTAGCAAATCAGCCCCAGCATTTT	CASSLAPGNVANQPQHF
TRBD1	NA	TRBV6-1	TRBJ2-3	TGTGCCAGCAGTGAAGCCGGGACAGGGCTAGATACGCAGTATTTT	CASSEAGTGLDTQYF
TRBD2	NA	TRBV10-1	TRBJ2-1	TGCGCCAGCAGCGGGGGGAGGAGGAATGAGCAGTTCTTC	CASSGGRRNEQFF
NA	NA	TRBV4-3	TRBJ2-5	TGCGCCAGCAGCCAAGATCTGTTAGAGACCCAGTACTTC	CASSQDLLETQYF
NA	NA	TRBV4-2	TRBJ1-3	TGTGCCAGCAGCCAAGATTTACTCATTTCTGGAAACACCATATATTTT	CASSQDLLISGNTIYF
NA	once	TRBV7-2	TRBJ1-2	TGTGCCAGCAGCTTCGATTTCCTGCCAGAGGTGAACTATGGCTACACCTTC	CASSFDFLPEVNYGYTF